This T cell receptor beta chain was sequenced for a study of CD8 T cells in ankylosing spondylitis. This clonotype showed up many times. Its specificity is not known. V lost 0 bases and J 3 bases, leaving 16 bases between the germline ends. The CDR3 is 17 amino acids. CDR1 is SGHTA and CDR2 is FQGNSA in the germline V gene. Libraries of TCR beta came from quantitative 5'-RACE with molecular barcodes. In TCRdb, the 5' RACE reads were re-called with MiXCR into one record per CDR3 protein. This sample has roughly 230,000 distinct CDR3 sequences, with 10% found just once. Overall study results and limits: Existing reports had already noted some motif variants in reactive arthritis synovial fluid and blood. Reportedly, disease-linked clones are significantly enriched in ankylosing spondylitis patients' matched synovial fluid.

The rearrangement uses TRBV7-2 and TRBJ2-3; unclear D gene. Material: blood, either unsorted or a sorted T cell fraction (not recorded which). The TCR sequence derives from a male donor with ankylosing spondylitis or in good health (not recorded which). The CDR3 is CASSLARSYVGTDTQYF. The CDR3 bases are TGTGCCAGCAGCTTAGCGAGGTCCTACGTGGGTACAGATACGCAGTATTTT.